This entry features one T cell receptor (beta chain) sequence. Germline V lookup: CDR1 SGHRS, CDR2 YFSETQ. The V segment lost 4 bases and the J segment 3 bases; nucleotides outside the gene matches: 6. The CDR3 is made up of 15 amino acids. This entry belongs to a study of shared clonotypes between healthy human individuals. The data were produced by immunoSEQ multiplex PCR, yet TCRdb's version contains in-frame clones alone and is incomplete. This sample yields under 2,500,000 clones, of which under 97% are seen a single time; around 0.13% belongs to the top ten. Sequencing was done on a sample of naive CD4+ T cells sorted from blood. Subset in this sample: CD45RA+ positively selected. This receptor was identified in a man aged 18 to 30 in good health. The chain employs TRBV5-1 and TRBJ2-5; 10 bases match TRBD1. CDR3 bases: TGCGCCAGCAGCGGCTTGGGGACAGGGGAAGAGACCCAGTACTTC. Translating gives CASSGLGTGEETQYF.